The subject of this entry is one T cell receptor beta chain. The sample comes from a study of siplizumab effects on memory and regulatory T cells. Repertoires were generated with immunoSEQ multiplex PCR, while TCRdb's copy carries only in-frame clones and drops some. The profile shows more than 85,000 clones, approximately 94% of them singletons. Germline V gene lookup returns CDR1 MGHRA and CDR2 YSYEKL. This CDR3 has 15 residues. The ends were cut back, 1 base at V and 3 bases at J, with 10 bases in the middle. The sequencing sample was made of CD4+ T cells sorted from blood. The rearrangement uses TRBV4-1 and TRBJ1-3, with a weak D call TRBD1 (6 bases). The receptor was isolated from a human donor in good health. CDR3 sequence (DNA): TGCGCCAGCAGCCAAGTTTCAGGGGATGGAAACACCATATATTTT. Translating it yields CASSQVSGDGNTIYF.